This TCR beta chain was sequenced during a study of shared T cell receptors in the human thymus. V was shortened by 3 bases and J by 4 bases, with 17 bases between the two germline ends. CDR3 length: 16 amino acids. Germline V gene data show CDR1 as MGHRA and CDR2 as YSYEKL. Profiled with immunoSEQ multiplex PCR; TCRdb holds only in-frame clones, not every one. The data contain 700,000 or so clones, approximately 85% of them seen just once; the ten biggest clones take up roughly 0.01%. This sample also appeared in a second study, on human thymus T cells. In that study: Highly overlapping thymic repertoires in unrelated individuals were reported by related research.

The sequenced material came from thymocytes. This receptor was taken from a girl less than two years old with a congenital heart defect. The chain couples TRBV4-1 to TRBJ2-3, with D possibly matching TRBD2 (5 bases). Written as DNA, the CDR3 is TGCGCCAGCAGCCACAGCAGTCTAGCAGGCGCAGATACGCAGTATTTT. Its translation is CASSHSSLAGADTQYF.